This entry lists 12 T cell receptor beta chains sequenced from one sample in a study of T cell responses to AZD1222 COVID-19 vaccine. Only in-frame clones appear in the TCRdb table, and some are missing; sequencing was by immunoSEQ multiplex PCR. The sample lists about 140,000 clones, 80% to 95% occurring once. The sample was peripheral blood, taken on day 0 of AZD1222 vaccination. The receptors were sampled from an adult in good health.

As DNA, the CDR3 is TGTGCCAGCAGCACAGGGTCCACTAATGAAAAACTGTTTTTT. This sequence encodes CASSTGSTNEKLFF. The chain combines TRBV28 with TRBJ1-4; D is perhaps TRBD1 (6 bases). V was trimmed by 6 bases and J by 2 bases, leaving 10 bases between them. CDR1 and CDR2 (germline): MDHEN, SYDVKM. This CDR3 is 14 amino acids long.

The CDR3 region has the DNA TGTGCCAGCAGCCAAGCGGGGTTGCACATATATTTT. It yields the protein CASSQAGLHIYF. The chain uses TRBV3-1 (or the pseudogene TRBV3-2) and TRBJ1-3; no reliable D call. The CDR3 has 12 residues. V was clipped by 1 base and J by 12 bases, with 10 bases between them. The germline gives CDR1 LGHDT, CDR2 YNNKEL (reference sequence).

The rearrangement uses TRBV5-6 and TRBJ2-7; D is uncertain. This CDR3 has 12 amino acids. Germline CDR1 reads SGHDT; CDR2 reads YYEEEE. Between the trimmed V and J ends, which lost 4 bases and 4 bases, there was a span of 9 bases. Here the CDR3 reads CASSPWMYEQYF. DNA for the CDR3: TGTGCCAGCAGCCCCTGGATGTACGAGCAGTACTTC.

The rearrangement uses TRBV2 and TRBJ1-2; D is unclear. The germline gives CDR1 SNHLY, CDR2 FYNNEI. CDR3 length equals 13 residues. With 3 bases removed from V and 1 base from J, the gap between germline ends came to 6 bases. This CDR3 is CASSDWDNYGYTF. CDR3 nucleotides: TGTGCCAGCAGTGATTGGGATAACTATGGCTACACCTTC.

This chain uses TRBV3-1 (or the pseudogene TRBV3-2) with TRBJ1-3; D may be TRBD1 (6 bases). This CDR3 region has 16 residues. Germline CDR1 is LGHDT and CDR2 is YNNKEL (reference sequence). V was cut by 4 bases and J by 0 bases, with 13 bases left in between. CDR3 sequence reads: CASSRLGGYSGNTIYF. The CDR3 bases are TGTGCCAGCAGCCGGTTAGGGGGGTACTCTGGAAACACCATATATTTT.

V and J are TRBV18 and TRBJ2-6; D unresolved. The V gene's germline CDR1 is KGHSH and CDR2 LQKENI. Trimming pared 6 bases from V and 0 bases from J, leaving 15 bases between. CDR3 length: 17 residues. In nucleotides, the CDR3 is TGTGCCAGCTCCCCCCTCCCTGCAGCCTCTGGGGCCAACGTCCTGACTTTC. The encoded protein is CASSPLPAASGANVLTF. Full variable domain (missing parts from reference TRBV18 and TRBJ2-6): NAGVMQNPRHLVRRRGQEARLRCSPMKGHSHVYWYRQLPEEGLKFMVYLQKENIIDESGMPKERFSAEFPKEGPSILRIQQVVRGDSAAYFCASSPLPAASGANVLTFGAGSRLTVL.

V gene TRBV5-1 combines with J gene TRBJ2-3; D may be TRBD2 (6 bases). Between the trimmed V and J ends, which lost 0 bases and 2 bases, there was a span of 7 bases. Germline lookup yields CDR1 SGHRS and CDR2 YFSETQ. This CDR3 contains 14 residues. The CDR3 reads CASSLGRDTDTQYF. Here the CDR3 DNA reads TGCGCCAGCAGCTTGGGGCGGGACACAGATACGCAGTATTTT.

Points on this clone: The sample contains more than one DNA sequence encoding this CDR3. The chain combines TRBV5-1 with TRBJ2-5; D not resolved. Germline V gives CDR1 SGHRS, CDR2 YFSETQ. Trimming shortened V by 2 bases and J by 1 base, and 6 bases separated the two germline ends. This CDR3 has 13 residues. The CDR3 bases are TGCGCCAGCAGCTTAGGCAGCCAAGAGACCCAGTACTTC. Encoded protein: CASSLGSQETQYF.

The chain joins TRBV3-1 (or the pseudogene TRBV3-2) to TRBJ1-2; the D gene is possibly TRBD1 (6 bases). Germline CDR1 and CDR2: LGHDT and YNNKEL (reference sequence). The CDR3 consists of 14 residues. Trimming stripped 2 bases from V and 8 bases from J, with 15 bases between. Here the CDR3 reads CASSQILQGFGYTF. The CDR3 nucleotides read TGTGCCAGCAGCCAAATTTTACAGGGTTTCGGCTACACCTTC.

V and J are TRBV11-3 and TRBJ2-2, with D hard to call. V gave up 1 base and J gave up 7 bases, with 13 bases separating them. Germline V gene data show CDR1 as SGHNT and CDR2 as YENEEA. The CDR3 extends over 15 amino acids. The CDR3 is CASSLGKPLGGELFF. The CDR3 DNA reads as TGTGCCAGCAGCTTAGGTAAGCCCTTGGGCGGGGAGCTGTTTTTT.

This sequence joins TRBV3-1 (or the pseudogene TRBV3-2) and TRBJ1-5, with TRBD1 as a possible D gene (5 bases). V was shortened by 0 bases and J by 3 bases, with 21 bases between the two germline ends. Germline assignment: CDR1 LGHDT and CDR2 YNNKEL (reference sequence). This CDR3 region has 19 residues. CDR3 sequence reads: CASSQENFPGPRDNQPQHF. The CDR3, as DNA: TGTGCCAGCAGCCAAGAAAATTTTCCGGGACCTCGGGACAATCAGCCCCAGCATTTT.

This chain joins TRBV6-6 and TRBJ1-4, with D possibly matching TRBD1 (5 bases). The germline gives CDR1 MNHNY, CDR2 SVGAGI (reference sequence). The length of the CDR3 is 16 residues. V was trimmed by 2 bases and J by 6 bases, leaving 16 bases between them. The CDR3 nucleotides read TGTGCCAGCAGTTACCTTTGGTCAGGGAAGGATGAAAAACTGTTTTTT. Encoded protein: CASSYLWSGKDEKLFF.